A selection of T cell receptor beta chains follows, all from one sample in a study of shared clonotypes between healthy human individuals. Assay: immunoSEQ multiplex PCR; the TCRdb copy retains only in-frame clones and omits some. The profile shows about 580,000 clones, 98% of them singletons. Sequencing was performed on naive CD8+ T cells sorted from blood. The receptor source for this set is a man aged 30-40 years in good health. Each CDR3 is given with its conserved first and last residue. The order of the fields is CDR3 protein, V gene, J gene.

CASSSPEGRWTYEQYF	TRBV7-9	TRBJ2-7
CASSQPWDSPFYEQYF	TRBV28	TRBJ2-7
CSVVQPRQGAYEQYF	TRBV29-1	TRBJ2-7
CASSEAYTVVF	TRBV6-1	TRBJ1-2
CASSGGSTQGYEQYF	TRBV7-9	TRBJ2-7
CASSLAVVTSGRQTQYF	TRBV5-6	TRBJ2-5
CASSLVDTDTQYF	TRBV27	TRBJ2-3
CSVFGRDTLNEQFF	TRBV29-1	TRBJ2-1
CASSLLTSGSSTDTQYF	TRBV7-9	TRBJ2-3
CASRGRSYEQYF	TRBV7-9	TRBJ2-7
CASGIGRWETQYF	TRBV27	TRBJ2-5
CATSRDRGATEAFF	TRBV15	TRBJ1-1
CSVEEGRYNEQFF	TRBV29-1	TRBJ2-1
CASSPGDEAEAFF	TRBV7-6	TRBJ1-1
CASSPGTSGSSYEQYF	TRBV5-4	TRBJ2-7
CASSLGTPGLAGEEYF	TRBV5-1	TRBJ2-7
CARVPNTEAFF	TRBV28	TRBJ1-1